This TCR beta chain comes out of a study of CD8 T cells in ankylosing spondylitis. Broader study findings: What appeared characteristic of ankylosing spondylitis blood was a TCR beta motif of eight highly homologous variants. Disease-linked clones, CD8+, were relatively rare in peripheral blood.

Quantitative 5'-RACE was performed with molecular barcodes, and it yielded the TCR beta libraries. Each CDR3 protein gets one entry after TCRdb re-called the 5' RACE reads with MiXCR. Counted here are hundreds of thousands of distinct CDR3 sequences, 12% occurring once; the ten biggest clones make up around 0.51%. A note on this clonotype: What it binds is unknown.

CDR3 length: 13 residues. Trimming pared 5 bases from V and 0 bases from J, leaving 10 bases between. The germline V gene has CDR1 DFQATT and CDR2 SNEGSKA (reference sequence). The sample comprised blood, either unsorted or a sorted T cell fraction (not recorded which). The sequence was obtained from a male donor with ankylosing spondylitis. The V gene is TRBV20-1, the J gene TRBJ1-1; no reliable D call. The CDR3 sequence is CSAAVRLNTEAFF. In DNA, the CDR3 is TGCAGTGCTGCGGTGCGGTTGAACACTGAAGCTTTCTTT.